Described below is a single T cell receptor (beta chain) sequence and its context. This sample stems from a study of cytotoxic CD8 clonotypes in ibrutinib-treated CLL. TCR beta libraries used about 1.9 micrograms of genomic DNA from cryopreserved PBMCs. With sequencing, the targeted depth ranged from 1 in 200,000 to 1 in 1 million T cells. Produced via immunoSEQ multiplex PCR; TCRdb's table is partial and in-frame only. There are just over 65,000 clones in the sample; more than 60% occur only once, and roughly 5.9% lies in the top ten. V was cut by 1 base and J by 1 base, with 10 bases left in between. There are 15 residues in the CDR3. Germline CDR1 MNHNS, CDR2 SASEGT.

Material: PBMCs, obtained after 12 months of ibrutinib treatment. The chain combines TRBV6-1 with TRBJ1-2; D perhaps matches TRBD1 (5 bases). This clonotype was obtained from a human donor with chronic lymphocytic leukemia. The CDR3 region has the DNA TGTGCCAGCAGTGAAGGAGTAGGGGATAACTATGGCTACACCTTC. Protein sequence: CASSEGVGDNYGYTF.